Shown below are 17 T cell receptor beta chains from a single sample sequenced in a study of T cells expressing NK-cell markers. TCRdb reprocessed the 5' RACE reads; each CDR3 protein has one entry and no DNA is given. The listing contains 400,000 or so distinct CDR3 sequences. The sample consisted of blood T cells: a sorted CD56 or NKG2C T cell subset, CD4+ or CD8+ T cells, or bulk PBMC T cells (not recorded which). Receptors originate from a woman in her 50s in good health.

This sequence joins TRBV10-3 and TRBJ2-1; checking the TCRdb D call of TRBD2 is not possible without DNA. CDR1 and CDR2 (germline): ENHRY, SYGVKD. The CDR3 covers 17 residues. CDR3 sequence: CAISFAFLAGRNNEQFF.

J is TRBJ1-6 and V is TRBV4-1; the D call of TRBD1 rests on TCRdb alone, since no DNA is present to check it. The germline gives CDR1 MGHRA, CDR2 YSYEKL. There are 17 residues in the CDR3. CDR3 region: CASSQQDWDRTNSPLHF.

This chain connects TRBV2 to TRBJ1-5. The CDR3 loop spans 13 amino acids. Germline CDR1 and CDR2: SNHLY and FYNNEI. CDR3 protein: CASSDEPNQPQHF.

The chain recombines TRBV12-3 or TRBV12-4 with TRBJ2-2. The CDR3 runs to 12 residues. CDR3 sequence: CASSLVLSVLFF.

The chain recombines TRBV3-1 with TRBJ1-2; as DNA is missing, the TRBD1 call by TCRdb cannot be tested. The CDR3 extends over 14 amino acids. Germline CDR1 and CDR2: LGHDT and YNNKEL (reference sequence). This CDR3 is CASSQHTGNYGYTF.

The chain recombines TRBV4-1 with TRBJ2-2. Germline V gives CDR1 MGHRA, CDR2 YSYEKL. The CDR3 is 13 residues long. The chain's CDR3 is CASSPNHSGELFF.

V and J are TRBV5-6 and TRBJ2-1; TCRdb outputs TRBD1, but without DNA this stays unchecked. CDR1 and CDR2 from the germline V gene are SGHDT and YYEEEE. The CDR3 loop spans 16 amino acids. CDR3 amino acids: CASSYPQGRRYNEQFF. Variable domain in full (rest from reference TRBV5-6 and TRBJ2-1): DAGVTQSPTHLIKTRGQQVTLRCSPKSGHDTVSWYQQALGQGPQFIFQYYEEEERQRGNFPDRFSGHQFPNYSSELNVNALLLGDSALYLCASSYPQGRRYNEQFFGPGTRLTVL.

The chain couples TRBV7-8 to TRBJ2-1. This CDR3 has 15 amino acids. Germline V gene data show CDR1 as SGHVS and CDR2 as FQNEAQ. This chain's CDR3 is CASSASRRSYNEQFF.

The CDR3: CAISAAGAYNEQFF. The chain joins TRBV10-3 to TRBJ2-1; TCRdb selects TRBD2, and the lack of DNA leaves this call unchecked. Germline lookup yields CDR1 ENHRY and CDR2 SYGVKD. The CDR3 totals 14 residues.

The rearrangement joins TRBV4-1 to TRBJ2-4; the D gene TCRdb calls, TRBD1, cannot be checked with no DNA. There are 16 residues in the CDR3. Germline loops: CDR1 MGHRA, CDR2 YSYEKL. The CDR3 sequence is CASSQERGLAKNIQYF.

The genes are TRBV10-3 and TRBJ2-1; with no DNA, the TCRdb D assignment of TRBD1 cannot be verified. Germline loops: CDR1 ENHRY, CDR2 SYGVKD. The CDR3 consists of 16 residues. The CDR3 is CAISESLGQGINEQFF.

The genes are TRBV5-6 and TRBJ2-1; TCRdb lists TRBD2, though no DNA is available to test this call. This CDR3 has 17 amino acids. Germline assignment: CDR1 SGHDT and CDR2 YYEEEE. CDR3 sequence reads: CASSLVVASGRVNEQFF.

This chain uses TRBV7-9 with TRBJ1-3; checking the TCRdb D call of TRBD1 is not possible without DNA. CDR1 SEHNR and CDR2 FQNEAQ come from the germline V gene (reference sequence). The CDR3 runs 16 residues. CDR3 in amino acids: CASSFPNRDSGNTIYF.

This chain connects TRBV24-1 to TRBJ2-1; TCRdb's D call, TRBD2, is unchecked because there is no DNA. This CDR3 has 13 amino acids. Germline-derived CDR1 and CDR2 are KGHDR and SFDVKD. The CDR3: CATLGGRAHEQFF.

The chain couples TRBV7-2 to TRBJ2-7; TCRdb's D gene call, TRBD1, goes unchecked for lack of DNA. The CDR3 covers 16 residues. Germline CDR1 is SGHTA and CDR2 is FQGNSA. This CDR3 reads CASSLGPGGSSYEQYF.

The rearrangement links TRBV11-2 to TRBJ2-5; TCRdb's D call of TRBD1 is untestable without DNA. This CDR3 is 15 amino acids long. Germline loops: CDR1 SGHAT, CDR2 FQNNGV. The chain's CDR3 is CASSLDAGLGKTQYF.

The chain is built from TRBV4-2 and TRBJ1-1. CDR1 is LGHNA and CDR2 is YNFKEQ in the germline V gene. CDR3 length equals 19 residues. The CDR3 here is CASSQEYPGLLPRNTEAFF.